A single sample gave rise to the 24 T cell receptor beta chains below, sequenced in a study of T cell responses to AZD1222 COVID-19 vaccine (dated by TCRdb to 2020 to 2023). According to the study, the label for this sample's time point signals: baseline before first vaccination. Library method: the immunoSEQ multiplex PCR assay. TCRdb took over this immuneACCESS table, retaining in-frame rearrangements with V and J assigned. Such tables are incomplete; in checked studies, under half of the missing clones stem from an unresolved V gene, and the remainder is unexplained. Counted in this sample were approximately 84,000 clones; around 91% of them appeared once. Of the sample, 30% to 40% is held by the ten largest clones. The input for sequencing was peripheral blood, taken on day 0 of AZD1222 vaccination. Source of these receptors: an adult in good health.

This chain connects TRBV18 to TRBJ2-3, with TRBD2 matching 9 bases. This CDR3 is 16 amino acids long. The V and J ends lost 3 bases and 3 bases, in that order; junction bases with no gene match: 7. The germline V gene encodes CDR1 KGHSH and CDR2 LQKENI. Here the CDR3 reads CASSPEVAGVTDTQYF. DNA for the CDR3: TGTGCCAGCTCACCGGAAGTAGCGGGAGTAACAGATACGCAGTATTTT. Complete variable domain (other parts from reference TRBV18 and TRBJ2-3): NAGVMQNPRHLVRRRGQEARLRCSPMKGHSHVYWYRQLPEEGLKFMVYLQKENIIDESGMPKERFSAEFPKEGPSILRIQQVVRGDSAAYFCASSPEVAGVTDTQYFGPGTRLTVL.

The chain joins TRBV11-2 to TRBJ2-3; D is unclear. Between the trimmed V and J ends, which lost 1 base and 1 base, there was a span of 6 bases. The CDR3 covers 14 residues. Germline CDR1 is SGHAT and CDR2 is FQNNGV. CDR3 sequence: CASSLGVGTDTQYF. CDR3 in DNA: TGTGCCAGCAGCTTAGGGGTGGGCACAGATACGCAGTATTTT.

This rearrangement joins TRBV7-9 to TRBJ1-1; D may be TRBD1 (5 bases). CDR1 is SEHNR and CDR2 is FQNEAQ in the germline V gene (reference sequence). With 6 bases removed from V and 1 base from J, the gap between germline ends came to 15 bases. The CDR3 is 15 residues long. In DNA, the CDR3 is TGTGCCAGCAGTCCCCTCGGTGGGGGGAACACTGAAGCTTTCTTT. Translated, it gives CASSPLGGGNTEAFF.

V gene TRBV28 combines with J gene TRBJ2-5; TRBD2 aligns across 7 bases. Germline V gene sequence: CDR1 MDHEN, CDR2 SYDVKM. The CDR3 sequence is 13 residues long. J was trimmed by 5 bases and V by 6 bases; bases with no gene match: 6. Written as DNA, the CDR3 is TGTGCCAGCAGCCCGGGGAGGGAGGAGACCCAGTACTTC. Translated, it gives CASSPGREETQYF.

The chain recombines TRBV28 with TRBJ2-7; 7 bases agree with TRBD2. Germline CDR1 MDHEN, CDR2 SYDVKM. The CDR3 consists of 15 residues. V lost 6 bases to trimming and J lost 3 bases; unmatched junction nucleotides: 11. CDR3 sequence: CASSPQGSGFYEQYF. DNA of the CDR3: TGTGCCAGCAGCCCCCAGGGTAGCGGGTTCTACGAGCAGTACTTC.

J is TRBJ2-2 and V is TRBV7-8; D tentatively fits TRBD1 or TRBD2 (5 bases each). The CDR3 extends over 15 amino acids. Per the germline V gene, CDR1 is SGHVS and CDR2 is FQNEAQ. Trimming pared 7 bases from V and 2 bases from J, leaving 14 bases between. CDR3 sequence (DNA): TGTGCCAGCACACCGAGGGACCTAAACACCGGGGAGCTGTTTTTT. Encoded protein: CASTPRDLNTGELFF.

This chain uses TRBV5-6 with TRBJ1-4; no reliable D call. The V gene lost 0 bases and the J gene lost 11 bases, with 5 bases spanning the gap. The CDR3 has 11 amino acids. Germline V CDR1 and CDR2: SGHDT, YYEEEE. The CDR3 region is CASSLGGKLFF. As DNA, the CDR3 is TGTGCCAGCAGCTTGGGAGGGAAACTGTTTTTT.

The chain has TRBV10-3 and TRBJ2-7; a weak D match, TRBD2 (6 bases). V dropped 10 bases and J dropped 3 bases, with 16 bases sitting between them. Germline lookup yields CDR1 ENHRY and CDR2 SYGVKD. The CDR3 runs to 13 residues. The chain's CDR3 is CATSEGADYEQYF. CDR3 bases: TGTGCCACCTCGGAGGGAGCGGACTACGAGCAGTACTTC.

This chain uses TRBV5-1 with TRBJ2-7, with unresolved D. The CDR3 is 12 residues long. In germline, CDR1 is SGHRS, CDR2 YFSETQ. Trimming stripped 3 bases from V and 3 bases from J, with 7 bases between. CDR3 DNA: TGCGCCAGCAGCTGGATGGGCTACGAGCAGTACTTC. Amino acid sequence: CASSWMGYEQYF. The full variable domain, rest sourced from reference TRBV5-1 and TRBJ2-7, is KAGVTQTPRYLIKTRGQQVTLSCSPISGHRSVSWYQQTPGQGLQFLFEYFSETQRNKGNFPGRFSGRQFSNSRSEMNVSTLELGDSALYLCASSWMGYEQYFGPGTRLTVT.

V and J are TRBV7-8 and TRBJ2-3; 9 bases map to TRBD2. The CDR3 loop spans 16 amino acids. V shed 3 bases and J 0 bases; nucleotides not matched to a gene: 4. Germline V gene lookup returns CDR1 SGHVS and CDR2 FQNEAQ. The CDR3 coding sequence is TGTGCCAGCAGCTTCCGGCTAGCGGGAAGCACAGATACGCAGTATTTT. Translated: CASSFRLAGSTDTQYF.

This clone was counted only a few times. This sequence joins TRBV25-1 and TRBJ2-1, with 9 positions matching TRBD1. Germline loops: CDR1 MGHDK, CDR2 SYGVNS. Trimming took 2 bases from V and 2 from J; bases not matched to a gene: 7. This CDR3 comprises 17 residues. This CDR3 reads CASSERDRADAYNEQFF. For the CDR3, the DNA is TGTGCCAGCAGTGAAAGGGACAGGGCGGACGCCTACAATGAGCAGTTCTTC.

V usage is TRBV24-1 and J usage is TRBJ2-1; 8 bases map to TRBD1. From germline, CDR1 is KGHDR and CDR2 SFDVKD. The CDR3 consists of 15 residues. The J segment lost 4 bases and the V segment lost 12 bases, leaving 13 bases of the junction unmatched. The CDR3 spells CAPDLRTGTYNEQFF. The CDR3 DNA reads TGTGCCCCAGACCTTCGGACAGGGACGTACAATGAGCAGTTCTTC.

V usage is TRBV19 and J usage is TRBJ1-2; 11 bases are shared with TRBD1. Germline assignment: CDR1 LNHDA and CDR2 SQIVND (reference sequence). The CDR3 totals 17 residues. The J segment lost 0 bases and the V segment lost 1 base, leaving 4 bases of the junction unmatched. This CDR3 reads CASSIVGQGAANYGYTF. In DNA, the CDR3 is TGTGCCAGTAGTATAGTAGGACAGGGGGCCGCTAACTATGGCTACACCTTC. Full variable domain (missing parts from reference TRBV19 and TRBJ1-2): DGGITQSPKYLFRKEGQNVTLSCEQNLNHDAMYWYRQDPGQGLRLIYYSQIVNDFQKGDIAEGYSVSREKKESFPLTVTSAQKNPTAFYLCASSIVGQGAANYGYTFGSGTRLTVV.

CDR3: CAWSDSGSLTDTQYF. As DNA, the CDR3 is TGTGCCTGGAGTGATAGCGGGAGCCTGACAGATACGCAGTATTTT. The J gene is TRBJ2-3, the V gene TRBV30; 9 positions match TRBD2. Germline V gene sequence: CDR1 GTSNPN, CDR2 SVGIG (reference sequence). V gave up 1 base and J gave up 3 bases; unmatched junction bases: 5. The CDR3 spans 15 residues.

The chain joins TRBV24-1 to TRBJ2-1; D ambiguous. This CDR3 has 14 amino acids. V was pared by 0 bases and J by 5 bases, with 7 bases between. Per germline, CDR1 KGHDR and CDR2 SFDVKD. CDR3 in amino acids: CATSDLRVNNEQFF. CDR3 nucleotides: TGTGCCACCAGTGATTTGCGGGTCAACAATGAGCAGTTCTTC.

The chain recombines TRBV7-3 with TRBJ2-2; no firm D call. The CDR3 spans 15 residues. V was clipped by 2 bases and J by 3 bases, with 10 bases between them. Germline V CDR1 and CDR2: SGHTA, FQGTGA. CDR3 DNA sequence: TGTGCCAGCAGCTTATATTCTACACACACCGGGGAGCTGTTTTTT. This codes for CASSLYSTHTGELFF.

The V and J genes are TRBV9 and TRBJ2-3, with 11 positions matching TRBD2. The germline gives CDR1 SGDLS, CDR2 YYNGEE. Unmatched junction bases numbered 1, after V lost 0 bases and J lost 4 bases. CDR3 length: 15 residues. The CDR3 nucleotides read TGTGCCAGCAGCGTAGCTAGCGGGAGGTCAGATACGCAGTATTTT. It encodes CASSVASGRSDTQYF.

This clone came up a few times. This sequence joins TRBV5-5 and TRBJ1-2; TRBD1 aligns across 8 bases. Germline V CDR1 and CDR2: SGHKS, YYEKEE (reference sequence). V gave up 1 base and J gave up 5 bases; unmatched junction bases: 4. This CDR3 has 14 residues. Here the CDR3 DNA reads TGTGCCAGCAGCTTGAGGACAGGGCAATATGGCTACACCTTC. Protein sequence: CASSLRTGQYGYTF. Combining the CDR3 with reference TRBV5-5 and TRBJ1-2 gives the whole variable domain DAGVTQSPTHLIKTRGQQVTLRCSPISGHKSVSWYQQVLGQGPQFIFQYYEKEERGRGNFPDRFSARQFPNYSSELNVNALLLGDSALYLCASSLRTGQYGYTFGSGTRLTVV.

The chain combines TRBV19 with TRBJ1-1; weak D call: TRBD1 (5 bases). Germline lookup yields CDR1 LNHDA and CDR2 SQIVND (reference sequence). Trimming removed 7 bases at V and 6 bases at J, with 12 bases between. The CDR3 runs 12 residues. The CDR3 region has the DNA TGTGCCAGTACCCCAGGGTGGTCTGAAGCTTTCTTT. It encodes CASTPGWSEAFF.

The chain recombines TRBV18 with TRBJ2-1; 7 nucleotides line up with TRBD2. With 0 bases clipped from V and 1 base from J, the junction kept 12 bases outside the gene matches. The CDR3 runs 19 residues. Germline CDR1 and CDR2: KGHSH and LQKENI. The CDR3 loop reads CASSPPWGSSGGSYNEQFF. The CDR3 DNA reads as TGTGCCAGCTCACCACCCTGGGGATCGTCGGGAGGATCCTACAATGAGCAGTTCTTC.

V gene TRBV7-9 combines with J gene TRBJ1-2; D is uncertain. Germline V CDR1 and CDR2: SEHNR, FQNEAQ (reference sequence). The CDR3 is made up of 12 amino acids. Trimming took off 5 bases at V and 6 bases at J, with 10 bases between the two ends. CDR3 amino acids: CASSRGFHGYTF. The CDR3 coding sequence is TGTGCCAGCAGCCGAGGGTTTCATGGCTACACCTTC.

This clone was counted only a few times. The J gene is TRBJ1-4, the V gene TRBV5-6; perhaps TRBD1 as D (6 bases). Germline CDR1 SGHDT, CDR2 YYEEEE. V was cut by 4 bases and J by 3 bases, with 22 bases left in between. This CDR3 has 18 amino acids. The CDR3 DNA is TGTGCCAGCAGCCCAACCGGGTTGGGGGGCGCGTCTAATGAAAAACTGTTTTTT. Translation: CASSPTGLGGASNEKLFF. Combining the CDR3 with reference TRBV5-6 and TRBJ1-4 gives the whole variable domain DAGVTQSPTHLIKTRGQQVTLRCSPKSGHDTVSWYQQALGQGPQFIFQYYEEEERQRGNFPDRFSGHQFPNYSSELNVNALLLGDSALYLCASSPTGLGGASNEKLFFGSGTQLSVL.

The rearrangement links TRBV6-5 to TRBJ1-2; no definite D call. Germline V gene data show CDR1 as MNHEY and CDR2 as SVGAGI. The CDR3 is made up of 13 amino acids. The germline V and J ends were trimmed by 0 bases and 5 bases, with 7 bases remaining between them. CDR3 sequence: CASSYSFQYGYTF. The CDR3 DNA follows: TGTGCCAGCAGTTACTCGTTCCAATATGGCTACACCTTC.

V and J are TRBV12-3 or TRBV12-4 and TRBJ1-5; the D is unclear. The CDR3 is 13 amino acids. Trimming took off 3 bases at V and 7 bases at J, with 10 bases between the two ends. The CDR3 bases are TGTGCCAGCAGTTTGACAAAAGAGCAGCCCCAGCATTTT. Its translation is CASSLTKEQPQHF.